The present TCR beta chain was sequenced within a study of shared clonotypes between healthy human individuals. Libraries were prepared by immunoSEQ multiplex PCR; TCRdb keeps only in-frame clonotypes and omits some of them. Altogether some 2,500,000 clones are present, 93% being singletons, with the ten largest covering 0.36%. V lost 1 base and J 7 bases, leaving 15 bases between the germline ends. The CDR3 has 15 amino acids. CDR1 SGHNT and CDR2 YYREEE come from the germline V gene (reference sequence). The chain carries TRBV5-4 and TRBJ2-1, with D possibly being TRBD2 (6 bases). Sequences were obtained from naive CD4+ T cells from PBMCs. The subset here: CD45RA+ positively selected. The TCR comes from a man aged 18 to 29 in good health. Some clones in this sample may be carry-over from other donors' samples. The CDR3 nucleotides read TGTGCCAGCAGCTTGCCGCGGCGGGGCGGGAATGAGCAGTTCTTC. It is translated as CASSLPRRGGNEQFF.